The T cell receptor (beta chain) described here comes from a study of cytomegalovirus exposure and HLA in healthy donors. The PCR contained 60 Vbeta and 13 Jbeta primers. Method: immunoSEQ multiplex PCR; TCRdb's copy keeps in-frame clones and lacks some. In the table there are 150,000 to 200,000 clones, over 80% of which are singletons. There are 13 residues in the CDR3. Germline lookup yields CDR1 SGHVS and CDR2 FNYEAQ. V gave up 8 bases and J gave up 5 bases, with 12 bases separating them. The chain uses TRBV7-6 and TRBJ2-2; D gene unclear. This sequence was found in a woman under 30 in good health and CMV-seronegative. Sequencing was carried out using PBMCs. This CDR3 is CASRRGGTGELFF. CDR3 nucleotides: TGTGCCAGCCGGCGCGGTGGGACCGGGGAGCTGTTTTTT.